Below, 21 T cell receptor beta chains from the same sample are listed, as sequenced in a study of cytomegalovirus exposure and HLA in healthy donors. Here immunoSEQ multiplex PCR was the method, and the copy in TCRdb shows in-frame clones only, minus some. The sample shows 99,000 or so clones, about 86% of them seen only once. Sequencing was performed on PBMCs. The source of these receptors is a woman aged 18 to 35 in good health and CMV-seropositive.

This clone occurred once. CDR3 region: CASSGDGGRNQPQHF. The CDR3 coding sequence is TGTGCCAGTAGCGGGGACGGGGGTAGAAATCAGCCCCAGCATTTT. The rearrangement links TRBV19 to TRBJ1-5; D perhaps matches TRBD1 (5 bases). Germline CDR1 is LNHDA and CDR2 is SQIVND (reference sequence). There are 15 residues in the CDR3. V lost 6 bases, J lost 4 bases, and 16 bases lay in between.

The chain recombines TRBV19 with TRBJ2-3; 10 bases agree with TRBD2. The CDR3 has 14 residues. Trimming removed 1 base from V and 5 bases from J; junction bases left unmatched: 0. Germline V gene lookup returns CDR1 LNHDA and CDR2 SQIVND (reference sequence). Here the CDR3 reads CASSIGLAGDTQYF. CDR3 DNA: TGTGCCAGTAGTATAGGACTAGCGGGAGATACGCAGTATTTT.

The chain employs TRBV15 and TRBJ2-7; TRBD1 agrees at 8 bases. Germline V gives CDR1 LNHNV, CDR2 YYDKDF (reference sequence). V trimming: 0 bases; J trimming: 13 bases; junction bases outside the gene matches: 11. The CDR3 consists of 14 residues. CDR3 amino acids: CATSRERGDRNPYF. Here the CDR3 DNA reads TGTGCCACCAGCAGAGAAAGAGGGGACAGGAATCCTTACTTC.

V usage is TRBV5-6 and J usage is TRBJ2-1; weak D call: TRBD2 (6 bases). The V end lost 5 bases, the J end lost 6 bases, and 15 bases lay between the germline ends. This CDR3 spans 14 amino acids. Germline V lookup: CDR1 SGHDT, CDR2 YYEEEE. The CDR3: CASRRWDLVNEQFF. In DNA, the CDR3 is TGTGCCAGCAGGAGATGGGACTTAGTCAATGAGCAGTTCTTC.

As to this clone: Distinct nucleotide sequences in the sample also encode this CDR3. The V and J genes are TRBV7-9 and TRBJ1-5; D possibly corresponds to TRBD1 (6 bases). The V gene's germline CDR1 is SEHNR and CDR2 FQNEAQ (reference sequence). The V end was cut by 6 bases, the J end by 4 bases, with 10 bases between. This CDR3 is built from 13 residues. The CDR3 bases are TGTGCCAGCAGTCTACAGGGTAATCAGCCCCAGCATTTT. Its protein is CASSLQGNQPQHF.

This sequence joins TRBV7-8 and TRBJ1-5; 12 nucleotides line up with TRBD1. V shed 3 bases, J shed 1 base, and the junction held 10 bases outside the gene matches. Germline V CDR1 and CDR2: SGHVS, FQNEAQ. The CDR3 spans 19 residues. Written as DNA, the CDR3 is TGTGCCAGCAGCTTCACCGGGACAGGGGGCCCCTGGAGCAATCAGCCCCAGCATTTT. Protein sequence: CASSFTGTGGPWSNQPQHF.

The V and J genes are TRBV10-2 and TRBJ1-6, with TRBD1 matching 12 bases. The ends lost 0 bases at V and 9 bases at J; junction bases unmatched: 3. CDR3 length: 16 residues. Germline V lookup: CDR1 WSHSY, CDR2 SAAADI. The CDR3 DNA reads TGCGCCAGCAGTGAGTCGGGACAGGGGGCAGGTTCACCCCTCCACTTT. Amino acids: CASSESGQGAGSPLHF.

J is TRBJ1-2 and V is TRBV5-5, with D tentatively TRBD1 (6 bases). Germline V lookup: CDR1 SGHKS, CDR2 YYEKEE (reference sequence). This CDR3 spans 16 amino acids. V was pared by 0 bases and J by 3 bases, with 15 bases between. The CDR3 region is CASSLALIEGDYGYTF. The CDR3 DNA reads TGTGCCAGCAGCTTGGCATTGATCGAGGGGGACTATGGCTACACCTTC.

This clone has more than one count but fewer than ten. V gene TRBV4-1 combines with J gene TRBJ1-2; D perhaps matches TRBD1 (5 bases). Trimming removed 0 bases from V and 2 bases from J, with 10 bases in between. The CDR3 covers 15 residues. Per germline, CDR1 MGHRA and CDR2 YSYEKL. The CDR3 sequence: CASSQEPTANYGYTF. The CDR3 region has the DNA TGCGCCAGCAGCCAAGAGCCGACAGCCAACTATGGCTACACCTTC.

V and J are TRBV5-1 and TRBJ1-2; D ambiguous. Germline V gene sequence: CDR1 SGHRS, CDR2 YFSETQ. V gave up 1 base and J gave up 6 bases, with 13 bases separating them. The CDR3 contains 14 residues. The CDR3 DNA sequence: TGCGCCAGCAGCTTGAGTGGGGAGGTGGATGGCTACACCTTC. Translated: CASSLSGEVDGYTF.

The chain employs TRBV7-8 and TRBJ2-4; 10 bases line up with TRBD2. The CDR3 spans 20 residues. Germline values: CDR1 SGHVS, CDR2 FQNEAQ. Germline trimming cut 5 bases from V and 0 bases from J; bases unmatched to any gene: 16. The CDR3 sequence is CASSQNRTSGGRLAKNIQYF. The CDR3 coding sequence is TGTGCCAGCAGCCAGAACCGGACTAGCGGAGGCCGTCTAGCCAAAAACATTCAGTACTTC.

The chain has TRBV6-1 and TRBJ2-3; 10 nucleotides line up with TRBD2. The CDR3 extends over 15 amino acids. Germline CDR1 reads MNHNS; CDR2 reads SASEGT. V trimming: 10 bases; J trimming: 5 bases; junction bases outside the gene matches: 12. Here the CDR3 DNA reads TGTGCCACCATAGCGGGGGGCTCGGGCGGAGATACGCAGTATTTT. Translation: CATIAGGSGGDTQYF.

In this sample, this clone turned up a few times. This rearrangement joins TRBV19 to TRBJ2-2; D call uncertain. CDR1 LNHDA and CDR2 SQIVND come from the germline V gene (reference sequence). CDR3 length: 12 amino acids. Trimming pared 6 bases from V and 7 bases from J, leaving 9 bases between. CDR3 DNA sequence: TGTGCCAGTAGCGTTAGAGGCGGGGAGCTGTTTTTT. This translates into CASSVRGGELFF.

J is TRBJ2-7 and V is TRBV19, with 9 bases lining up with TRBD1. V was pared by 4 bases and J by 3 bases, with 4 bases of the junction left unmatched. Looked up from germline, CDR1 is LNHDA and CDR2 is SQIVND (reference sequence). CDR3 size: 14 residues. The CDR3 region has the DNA TGTGCCAGTAGTAAGACAGGGGGTGGCTACGAGCAGTACTTC. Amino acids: CASSKTGGGYEQYF.

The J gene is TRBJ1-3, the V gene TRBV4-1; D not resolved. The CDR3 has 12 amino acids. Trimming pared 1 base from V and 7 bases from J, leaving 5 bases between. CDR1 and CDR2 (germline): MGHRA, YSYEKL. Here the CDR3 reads CASSQAGNTIYF. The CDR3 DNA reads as TGCGCCAGCAGCCAAGCCGGTAACACCATATATTTT.

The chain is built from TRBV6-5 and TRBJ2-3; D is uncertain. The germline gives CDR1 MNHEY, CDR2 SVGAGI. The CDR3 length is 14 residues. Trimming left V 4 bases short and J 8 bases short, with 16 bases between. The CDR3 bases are TGTGCCAGCAGTTCGGTGATGGAGAGAGGTACGCAGTATTTT. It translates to CASSSVMERGTQYF.

CDR3 in amino acids: CSVDLAGYGNTIYF. The CDR3 DNA sequence: TGCAGCGTTGACCTGGCGGGGTATGGAAACACCATATATTTT. The chain carries TRBV29-1 and TRBJ1-3, with D unresolved. The germline V gene has CDR1 SQVTM and CDR2 ANQGSEA. This CDR3 is built from 14 residues. Trimming removed 3 bases at V and 3 bases at J, with 12 bases between.

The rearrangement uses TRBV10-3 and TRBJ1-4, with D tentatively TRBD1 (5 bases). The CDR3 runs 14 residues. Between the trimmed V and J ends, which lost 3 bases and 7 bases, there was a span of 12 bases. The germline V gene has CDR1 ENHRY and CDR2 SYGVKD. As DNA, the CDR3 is TGTGCCATCAGTGAACGGGGGAAGAGTGAAAAACTGTTTTTT. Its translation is CAISERGKSEKLFF.

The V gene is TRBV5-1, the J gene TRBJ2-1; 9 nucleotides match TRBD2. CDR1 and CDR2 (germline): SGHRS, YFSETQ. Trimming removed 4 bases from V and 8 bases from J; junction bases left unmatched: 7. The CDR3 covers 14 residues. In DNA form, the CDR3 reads TGCGCCAGCAGCACACGCGGGGGGGCCCATGAGCAGTTCTTC. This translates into CASSTRGGAHEQFF.

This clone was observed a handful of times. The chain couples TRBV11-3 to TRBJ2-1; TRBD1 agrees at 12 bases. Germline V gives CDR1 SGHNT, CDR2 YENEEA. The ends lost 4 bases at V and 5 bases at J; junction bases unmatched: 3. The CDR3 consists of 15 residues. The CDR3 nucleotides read TGTGCCAGCAGCTCGGGACAGGGGGCGGACAATGAGCAGTTCTTC. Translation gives CASSSGQGADNEQFF.

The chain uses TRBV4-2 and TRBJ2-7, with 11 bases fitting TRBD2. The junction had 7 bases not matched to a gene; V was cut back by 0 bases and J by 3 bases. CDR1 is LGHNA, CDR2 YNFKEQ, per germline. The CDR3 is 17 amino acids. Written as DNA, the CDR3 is TGTGCCAGCAGCCAAGATCCCTCACTAGCGGGAGACTACGAGCAGTACTTC. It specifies CASSQDPSLAGDYEQYF.